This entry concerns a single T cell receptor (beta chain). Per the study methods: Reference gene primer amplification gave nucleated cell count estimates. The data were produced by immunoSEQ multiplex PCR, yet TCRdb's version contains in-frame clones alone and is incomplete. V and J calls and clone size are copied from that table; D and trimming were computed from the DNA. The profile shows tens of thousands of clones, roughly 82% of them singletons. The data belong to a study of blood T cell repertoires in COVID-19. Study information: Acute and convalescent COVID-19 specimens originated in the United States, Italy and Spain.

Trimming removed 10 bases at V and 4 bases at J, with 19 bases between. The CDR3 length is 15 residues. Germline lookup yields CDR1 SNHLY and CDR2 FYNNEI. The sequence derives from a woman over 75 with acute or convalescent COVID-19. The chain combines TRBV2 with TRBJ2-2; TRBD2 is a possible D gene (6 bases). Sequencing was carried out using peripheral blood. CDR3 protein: CAIRSGVVSTGELFF. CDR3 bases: TGTGCCATTCGGTCGGGAGTTGTAAGCACCGGGGAGCTGTTTTTT.